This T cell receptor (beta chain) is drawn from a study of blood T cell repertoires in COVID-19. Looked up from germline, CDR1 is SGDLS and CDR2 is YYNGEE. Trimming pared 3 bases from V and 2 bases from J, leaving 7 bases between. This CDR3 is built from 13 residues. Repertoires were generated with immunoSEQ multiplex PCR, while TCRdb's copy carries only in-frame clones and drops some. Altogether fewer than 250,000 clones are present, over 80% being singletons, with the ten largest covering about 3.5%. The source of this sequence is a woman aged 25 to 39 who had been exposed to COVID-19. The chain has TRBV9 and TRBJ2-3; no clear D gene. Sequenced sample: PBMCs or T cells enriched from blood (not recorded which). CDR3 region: CASSALDTDTQYF. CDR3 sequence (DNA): TGTGCCAGCAGCGCCCTAGACACAGATACGCAGTATTTT.